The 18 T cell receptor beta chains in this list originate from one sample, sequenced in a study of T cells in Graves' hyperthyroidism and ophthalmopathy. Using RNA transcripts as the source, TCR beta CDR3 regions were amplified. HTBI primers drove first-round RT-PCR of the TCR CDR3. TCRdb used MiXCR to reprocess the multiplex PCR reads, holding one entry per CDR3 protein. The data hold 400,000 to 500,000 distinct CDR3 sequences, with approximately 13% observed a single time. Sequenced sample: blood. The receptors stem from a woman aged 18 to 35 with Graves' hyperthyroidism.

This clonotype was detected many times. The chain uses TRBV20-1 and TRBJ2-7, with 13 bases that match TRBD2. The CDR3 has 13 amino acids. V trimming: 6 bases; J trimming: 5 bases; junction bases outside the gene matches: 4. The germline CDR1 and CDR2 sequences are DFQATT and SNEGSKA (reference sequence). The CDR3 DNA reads TGCAGTGCCACTAGCGGGAGGGCCCACGAGCAGTACTTC. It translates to CSATSGRAHEQYF.

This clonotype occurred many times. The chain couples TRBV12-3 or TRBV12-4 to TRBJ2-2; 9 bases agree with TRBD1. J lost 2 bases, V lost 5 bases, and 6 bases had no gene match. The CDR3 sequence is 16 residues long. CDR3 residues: CASSVPGQGNTGELFF. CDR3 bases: TGTGCCAGCAGTGTACCGGGACAGGGTAACACCGGGGAGCTGTTTTTT.

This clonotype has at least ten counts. CDR3 loop: CASSPIWLAGDNEQFF. Written as DNA, the CDR3 is TGTGCCAGCTCACCAATTTGGCTAGCGGGAGACAATGAGCAGTTCTTC. The chain is built from TRBV18 and TRBJ2-1; 10 bases match TRBD2. The CDR3 is 16 amino acids. Per germline, CDR1 KGHSH and CDR2 LQKENI. The ends lost 2 bases at V and 5 bases at J; junction bases unmatched: 6.

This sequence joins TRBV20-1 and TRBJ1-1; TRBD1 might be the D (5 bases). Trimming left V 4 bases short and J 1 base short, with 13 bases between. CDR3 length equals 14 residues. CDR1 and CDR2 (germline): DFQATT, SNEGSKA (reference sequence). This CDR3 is CSAKQGGGNTEAFF. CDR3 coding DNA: TGCAGTGCTAAGCAGGGAGGAGGGAACACTGAAGCTTTCTTT.

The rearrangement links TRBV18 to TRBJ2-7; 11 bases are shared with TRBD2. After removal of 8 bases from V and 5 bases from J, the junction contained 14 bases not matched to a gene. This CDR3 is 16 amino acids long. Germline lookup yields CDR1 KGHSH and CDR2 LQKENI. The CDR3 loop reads CASQSLAGGQVHEQYF. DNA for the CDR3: TGTGCCAGCCAAAGTCTAGCGGGAGGCCAAGTCCACGAGCAGTACTTC.

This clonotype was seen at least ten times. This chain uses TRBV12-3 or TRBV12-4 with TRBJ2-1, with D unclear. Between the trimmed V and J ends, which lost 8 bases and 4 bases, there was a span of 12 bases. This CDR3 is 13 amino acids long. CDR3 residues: CASGRQYYNEQFF. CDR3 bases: TGTGCCAGCGGCCGCCAGTATTACAATGAGCAGTTCTTC.

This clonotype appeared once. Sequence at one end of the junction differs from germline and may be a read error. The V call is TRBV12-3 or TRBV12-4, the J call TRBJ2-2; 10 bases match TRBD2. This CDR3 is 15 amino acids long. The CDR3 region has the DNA TGTGCCAGCAGCATAGCGGGAGGAGACCCCGGGGGGCTGTTTTTT. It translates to CASSIAGGDPGGLFF.

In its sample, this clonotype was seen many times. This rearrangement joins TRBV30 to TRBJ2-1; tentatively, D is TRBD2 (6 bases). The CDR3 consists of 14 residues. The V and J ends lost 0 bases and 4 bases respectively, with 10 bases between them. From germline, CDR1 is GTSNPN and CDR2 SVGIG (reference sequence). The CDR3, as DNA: TGTGCCTGGAGTGTCGGGAGTTTTTACAATGAGCAGTTCTTC. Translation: CAWSVGSFYNEQFF.

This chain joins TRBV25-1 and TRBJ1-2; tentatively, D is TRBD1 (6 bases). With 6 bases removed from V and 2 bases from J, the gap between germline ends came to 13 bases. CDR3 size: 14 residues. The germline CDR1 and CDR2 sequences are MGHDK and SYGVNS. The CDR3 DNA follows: TGTGCCAGCAGCTCCCTTGGACAGAACTATGGCTACACCTTC. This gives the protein CASSSLGQNYGYTF.

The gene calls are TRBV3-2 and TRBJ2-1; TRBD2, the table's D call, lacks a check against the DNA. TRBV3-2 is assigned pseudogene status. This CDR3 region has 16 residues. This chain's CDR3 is CASSLGGIDSYNEQFF. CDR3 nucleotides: TGTGCCAGCAGCCTAGGCGGGATAGATTCCTACAATGAGCAGTTCTTC.

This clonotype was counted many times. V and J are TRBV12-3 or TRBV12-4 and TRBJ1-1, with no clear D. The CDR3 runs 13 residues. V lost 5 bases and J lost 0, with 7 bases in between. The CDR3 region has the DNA TGTGCCAGCAGTCCTGACCTGAACACTGAAGCTTTCTTT. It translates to CASSPDLNTEAFF.

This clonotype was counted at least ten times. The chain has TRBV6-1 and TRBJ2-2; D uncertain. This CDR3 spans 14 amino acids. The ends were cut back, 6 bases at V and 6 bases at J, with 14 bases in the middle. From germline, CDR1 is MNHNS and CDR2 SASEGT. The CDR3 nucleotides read TGTGCCAGCAGAGAGAACGGGTTTCCCGGGGAGCTGTTTTTT. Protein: CASRENGFPGELFF.

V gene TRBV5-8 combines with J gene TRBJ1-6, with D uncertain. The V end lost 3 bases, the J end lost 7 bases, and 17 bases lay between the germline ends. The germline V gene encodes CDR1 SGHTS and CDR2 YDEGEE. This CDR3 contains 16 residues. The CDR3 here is CASSWVSASGNSPLHF. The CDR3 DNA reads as TGTGCCAGCAGCTGGGTGTCAGCGTCGGGGAATTCACCCCTCCACTTT.

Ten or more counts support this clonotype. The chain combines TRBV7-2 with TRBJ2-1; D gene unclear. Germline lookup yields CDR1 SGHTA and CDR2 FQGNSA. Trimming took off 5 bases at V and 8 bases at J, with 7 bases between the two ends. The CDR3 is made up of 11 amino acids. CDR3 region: CASSPQDEQFF. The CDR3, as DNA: TGTGCCAGCAGCCCCCAGGATGAGCAGTTCTTC.

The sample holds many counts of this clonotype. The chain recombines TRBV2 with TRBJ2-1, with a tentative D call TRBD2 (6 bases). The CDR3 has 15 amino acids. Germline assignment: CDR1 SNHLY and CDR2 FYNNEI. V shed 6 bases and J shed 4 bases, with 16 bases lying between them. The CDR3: CASSPFISGYNEQFF. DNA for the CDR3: TGTGCCAGCAGCCCCTTTATTAGCGGATACAATGAGCAGTTCTTC.

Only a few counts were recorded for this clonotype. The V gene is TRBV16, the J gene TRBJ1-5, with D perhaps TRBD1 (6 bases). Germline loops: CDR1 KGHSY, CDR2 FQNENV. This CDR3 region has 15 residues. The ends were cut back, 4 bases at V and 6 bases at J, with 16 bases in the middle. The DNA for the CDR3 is TGTGCCAGCAGCCGGACCACAGGGCCAGGTCAGCCCCAGCATTTT. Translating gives CASSRTTGPGQPQHF.

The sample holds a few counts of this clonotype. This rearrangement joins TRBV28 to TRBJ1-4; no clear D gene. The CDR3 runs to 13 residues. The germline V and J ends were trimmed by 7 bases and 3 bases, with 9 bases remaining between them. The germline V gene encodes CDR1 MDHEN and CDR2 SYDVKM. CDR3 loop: CASTLIANEKLFF. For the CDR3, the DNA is TGTGCCAGCACCCTGATAGCTAATGAAAAACTGTTTTTT.

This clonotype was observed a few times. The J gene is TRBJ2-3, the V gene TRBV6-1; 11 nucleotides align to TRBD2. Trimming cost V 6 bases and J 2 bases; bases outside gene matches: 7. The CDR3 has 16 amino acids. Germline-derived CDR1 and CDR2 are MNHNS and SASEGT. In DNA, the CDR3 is TGTGCCAGCAGCCCTCGACTAGCGGGATACACAGATACGCAGTATTTT. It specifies CASSPRLAGYTDTQYF.